This T cell receptor beta chain was sequenced for a study of T cell clones after liver transplantation. Study-level background: A pre-transplant mixed lymphocyte reaction with TCRbeta sequencing defined graft-donor-reactive clones followed in post-transplant blood. Third-party-reactive TCRbeta sequences from pre-transplant mixed lymphocyte reactions served as antigen-independent comparators. Regarding the study as a whole: In two subjects, few donor cells limited the measurable donor-reactive repertoire.

Germline V gene data show CDR1 as SQVTM and CDR2 as ANQGSEA. The CDR3 loop spans 11 amino acids. V shed 7 bases, J shed 6 bases, and the junction held 3 bases outside the gene matches. TCRdb keeps only in-frame clones here, not all; method: immunoSEQ multiplex PCR. The profile shows some 75,000 clones, roughly 80% of them singletons. This clone was seen a few times. What it recognizes is unknown. The gene calls are TRBV29-1 and TRBJ2-1, with TRBD1 matching 7 bases. The TCR originated in a human donor who received a liver transplant. The sample was CD4+ T cells from blood, taken before liver transplant. In DNA, the CDR3 is TGCAGCGGGGGACAGACCAATGAGCAGTTCTTC. The encoded protein is CSGGQTNEQFF.